This T cell receptor beta chain came from a study of cytotoxic CD8 clonotypes in ibrutinib-treated CLL. Study-level points and caveats: Having risen at ibrutinib response, clonality had fallen back toward baseline by progression. Public clonotypes were seen rarely and were contracted or stable on treatment.

V gave up 0 bases and J gave up 3 bases, with 5 bases separating them. CDR1 is SGHDT and CDR2 is YYEEEE in the germline V gene. This CDR3 is 13 amino acids long. The repertoire was sequenced with immunoSEQ multiplex PCR; TCRdb's copy has only in-frame clones and lacks some. The sample consists of 35,000 to 40,000 clones, nearly 50% of them appearing once. Details on this clone: Its antigen is not identified.

The starting material was PBMCs, obtained before ibrutinib treatment. The origin of this receptor is a human donor with chronic lymphocytic leukemia. The chain joins TRBV5-6 to TRBJ2-3; D remains ambiguous. CDR3 loop: CASSLAGTDTQYF. The CDR3 DNA is TGTGCCAGCAGCTTGGCGGGTACAGATACGCAGTATTTT.